These T cell receptor beta chains were read from a single sample in a study of shared clonotypes between healthy human individuals. This table comes from immunoSEQ multiplex PCR, and its TCRdb copy is limited to in-frame clones, with some not included. Of some 1 million clones listed, around 76% are singletons. Sequencing was carried out using memory CD4+ T cells sorted from blood. The source of these receptors is a man younger than 30 in good health. CDR3s include the opening cysteine and the closing phenylalanine or tryptophan. The order of the fields is V gene, J gene, clone size, CDR3 protein. Size is omitted from some rows. Given values are once, few, many or a class for expanded clones.

TRBV2	TRBJ2-7	NA	CASSVKAGGPHEQYF
TRBV5-6	TRBJ2-1	NA	CASTYRANNEQFF
TRBV7-9	TRBJ1-4	NA	CASSFRQRNEKLFF
TRBV11-2	TRBJ2-2	once	CASSLGGTGRTGELFF
TRBV9	TRBJ2-5	NA	CASSVEDWGTQYF
TRBV6-1	TRBJ2-7	NA	CASSQTSGRTYEQYF
TRBV7-3	TRBJ2-4	few	CASSWGPGQLAKNIQYF
TRBV14	TRBJ2-7	NA	CASSQVNEQYF
TRBV6-6	TRBJ2-7	NA	CASRDLGGGTYEQYF
TRBV28	TRBJ2-5	once	CASSISTSGGFQETQYF
TRBV7-3	TRBJ2-4	NA	CASSSDSTKNIQYF